Listed below are T cell receptor beta chains from one sample, sequenced in a study of shared clonotypes between healthy human individuals. The data were produced by immunoSEQ multiplex PCR, yet TCRdb's version contains in-frame clones alone and is incomplete. The sample has roughly 2 million clones, roughly 95% seen once. The sequencing input was naive CD4+ T cells sorted from blood. The receptors here all came from a man between 18 and 35 years old in good health. Both conserved end residues are part of each CDR3. Fields, in order: J gene, D gene, V gene, clone size, CDR3 DNA, CDR3 protein. The D gene is left open where the match is weak. Not all rows give a size; the values are once, few, many and, for expanded clones, a class.

>TRBJ2-5|.|TRBV5-1|.
TGCGCCAGCAGCTTGGCTGATGGACAGCGTTACCAAGAGACCCAGTACTTC
CASSLADGQRYQETQYF
>TRBJ1-5|.|TRBV15|.
TGTGCCACCAGCAGCATGGACACCTATCAGCCCCAGCATTTT
CATSSMDTYQPQHF
>TRBJ2-5|.|TRBV2|.
TGTGCCAGCAGTTCCATGGAGACCCAGTACTTC
CASSSMETQYF
>TRBJ1-2|.|TRBV5-6|.
TGTGCCAGCAGCTCCACAGGGTTGGACTATGGCTACACCTTC
CASSSTGLDYGYTF
>TRBJ2-3|.|TRBV4-3|.
TGCGCCAGCAGCCAAGGAATTAGCACAGATACGCAGTATTTT
CASSQGISTDTQYF
>TRBJ1-5|.|TRBV6-5|.
TGTGCCAGCAGTTACAGGGCAGGGGCTCAGCCCCAGCATTTT
CASSYRAGAQPQHF
>TRBJ2-1|TRBD2|TRBV11-2|.
TGTGCCAGCAGCTTCCGAATTAGCGGGACCTCCAATGAGCAGTTCTTC
CASSFRISGTSNEQFF
>TRBJ1-3|.|TRBV5-1|.
TGCGCCAGCAGCTTGGAGGACGGCTCTGGAAACACCATATATTTT
CASSLEDGSGNTIYF
>TRBJ2-1|TRBD1|TRBV10-1|.
TGCGCCAGCAGTGGGGGACAGGTAAACAATGAGCAGTTCTTC
CASSGGQVNNEQFF
>TRBJ1-4|TRBD1|TRBV13|.
TGTGCCAGCAGCTTACCGACAGGGACTGCAACTAATGAAAAACTGTTTTTT
CASSLPTGTATNEKLFF
>TRBJ2-2|.|TRBV10-3|.
TGTGCCATCAGTGAGTGGGGGAACACCGGGGAGCTGTTTTTT
CAISEWGNTGELFF
>TRBJ1-5|TRBD1|TRBV6-1|.
TGTGCCAGCAGTTGGGACAGGTTTGGGAATCAGCCCCAGCATTTT
CASSWDRFGNQPQHF
>TRBJ1-5|.|TRBV6-5|.
TGTGCCAGCAGTTACGTGCAGGACAGCAATCAGCCCCAGCATTTT
CASSYVQDSNQPQHF
>TRBJ1-2|.|TRBV30|.
TGTGCCTGGAAGGGGGGGCAAACTAACTATGGCTACACCTTC
CAWKGGQTNYGYTF
>TRBJ2-3|.|TRBV5-6|.
TGTGCCAGCAGCTTGCTCGAACTGGTAGGCACAGATACGCAGTATTTT
CASSLLELVGTDTQYF
>TRBJ2-7|.|TRBV30|.
TGTGCCTGGAGTGTATCCGGGATCCAAGGGTACGAGCAGTACTTC
CAWSVSGIQGYEQYF
>TRBJ1-2|TRBD1|TRBV28|.
TGTGCCAGCAGAACCACAGGGGCTGGGGTTTATGGCTACACCTTC
CASRTTGAGVYGYTF
>TRBJ1-6|.|TRBV4-1|.
TGCGCCAGCAGCCACCTAATAGGACAGCTAGCCCCGAATTCACCCCTCCACTTT
CASSHLIGQLAPNSPLHF
>TRBJ1-3|.|TRBV5-6|.
TGTGCCAGCCGGGGTCGGGGCTCTGGAAACACCATATATTTT
CASRGRGSGNTIYF
>TRBJ2-5|TRBD1|TRBV19|.
TGTGCCAGTAGCCGGACAGGGAACGGGGAGACCCAGTACTTC
CASSRTGNGETQYF
>TRBJ1-2|.|TRBV13|few
TGTGCCAGCAGCTTATGGGGTAACTATGGCTACACCTTC
CASSLWGNYGYTF
>TRBJ2-1|TRBD2|TRBV7-9|.
TGTGCCAGCGGGCGGGAGTACACCCCCCAGAATGAAGGCAATGAGCAGTTCTTC
CASGREYTPQNEGNEQFF
>TRBJ2-7|.|TRBV28|.
TGTGCCAGCAGTTTAGTCGGGACAATGTCCTACGAGCAGTACTTC
CASSLVGTMSYEQYF
>TRBJ2-7|.|TRBV6-1|.
TGTGCCAGCAGTGACACCTACGAGCAGTACTTC
CASSDTYEQYF
>TRBJ2-3|.|TRBV18|.
TGTGCCAGCTCACCGTCGGAGGGGACGCAGTATTTT
CASSPSEGTQYF
>TRBJ2-2|TRBD2|TRBV7-9|.
TGTGCCAGCTCGCGAAAGCGGGAGTTTACGAACACCGGGGAGCTGTTTTTT
CASSRKREFTNTGELFF
>TRBJ2-3|TRBD2|TRBV5-1|.
TGCGCCAGCAGCTTGGTACTAGCGGGGAACACAGATACGCAGTATTTT
CASSLVLAGNTDTQYF
>TRBJ2-4|TRBD2|TRBV7-2|.
TGTGCCAGCGCTAGCGGGGGGTGGGACATTCAGTACTTC
CASASGGWDIQYF
>TRBJ2-3|TRBD2|TRBV5-1|.
TGCGCCAGCAGTAACAGCGGGGGGGCCAGAGATACGCAGTATTTT
CASSNSGGARDTQYF
>TRBJ2-2|.|TRBV4-3|few
TGCGCCAGCAGCCAAGAGACAGCACATCTCACCACCGGGGAGCTGTTTTTT
CASSQETAHLTTGELFF
>TRBJ2-4|.|TRBV4-3|.
TGCGCCAGCAGCCCAACGAAGACGGAGCTCGCCAAAAACATTCAGTACTTC
CASSPTKTELAKNIQYF
>TRBJ2-3|.|TRBV9|.
TGTGCCAGCAGCAAACCCCGAAGCGGCGACACAGATACGCAGTATTTT
CASSKPRSGDTDTQYF
>TRBJ1-5|TRBD1|TRBV19|.
TGTGCCAGTAAGACGACAGGGACGGGTCGGAGCAATCAGCCCCAGCATTTT
CASKTTGTGRSNQPQHF
>TRBJ1-1|.|TRBV6-6|once
TGTGCCAGCAGTCTGACAGAAATGAACACTGAAGCTTTCTTT
CASSLTEMNTEAFF
>TRBJ1-4|TRBD1|TRBV5-6|.
TGTGCCAGCAGCTTTACCGGGACAGGGGGTGCAACTAATGAAAAACTGTTTTTT
CASSFTGTGGATNEKLFF
>TRBJ2-3|.|TRBV7-2|.
TGTGCCGGAGTGTATGGCACAGATACGCAGTATTTT
CAGVYGTDTQYF
>TRBJ1-3|TRBD1|TRBV6-1|.
TGTGCCAGCATCACGGACAGGGTGGAAGGAAACACCATATATTTT
CASITDRVEGNTIYF
>TRBJ1-2|.|TRBV5-1|.
TGCGCCAGCAGCTGGGAACGAACAGCCTATGGCTACACCTTC
CASSWERTAYGYTF
>TRBJ2-1|.|TRBV12-5|.
TGTGCTAGTGGTCCTCCGGTCGGCGAGCAGTTCTTC
CASGPPVGEQFF
>TRBJ2-1|TRBD2|TRBV29-1|.
TGCAGCGTTGAATTAGCGGGAATGAATGAGCAGTTCTTC
CSVELAGMNEQFF
>TRBJ2-5|TRBD1|TRBV6-5|.
TGTGCCAGCACCCACAGGGGGCCCCACCAAGAGACCCAGTACTTC
CASTHRGPHQETQYF
>TRBJ2-5|.|TRBV7-6|.
TGTGCCAGCAGACTAGGAGGGGAGACCCAGTACTTC
CASRLGGETQYF
>TRBJ2-7|.|TRBV18|.
TGTGCCAGCTCACCTCTCGCGGGACTTAGCTCCTACGAGCAGTACTTC
CASSPLAGLSSYEQYF
>TRBJ2-1|TRBD1|TRBV15|.
TGTGCCACCAGCAGGGAGACAGGGGGGATCAATGAGCAGTTCTTC
CATSRETGGINEQFF
>TRBJ2-5|.|TRBV18|once
TGTGCCAGCTCACCAGCCGCCCCCCAAGAGACCCAGTACTTC
CASSPAAPQETQYF
>TRBJ1-2|.|TRBV5-4|.
TGTGCCAGCAGCCCACCCGAACAGACAGGAACCCCCTATGGCTACACCTTC
CASSPPEQTGTPYGYTF
>TRBJ2-2|.|TRBV30|.
TGTGCCTGGTGTAGCGTCGCGAACACCGGGGAGCTGTTTTTT
CAWCSVANTGELFF
>TRBJ1-1|.|TRBV7-6|.
TGTGCCAGCAGCGTTGGAAGGAACACTGAAGCTTTCTTT
CASSVGRNTEAFF
>TRBJ2-7|.|TRBV11-2|.
TGTGCCAGCAGGGACCCCGGGACCTCCTACGAGCAGTACTTC
CASRDPGTSYEQYF
>TRBJ2-3|.|TRBV19|.
TGTGCCAGTGGGGGTGGGCAGAGCACAGATACGCAGTATTTT
CASGGGQSTDTQYF